Below are 5 T cell receptor beta chains sequenced from a single sample in a study of cytomegalovirus exposure and HLA in healthy donors. This table comes from immunoSEQ multiplex PCR, and its TCRdb copy is limited to in-frame clones, with some not included. The top ten hold roughly 0.9% of the sample, which has over 90,000 clones, about 95% seen once. Sample: PBMCs. These receptors were obtained from a woman aged 18 to 35 in good health and CMV-seronegative.

The J gene is TRBJ1-4, the V gene TRBV2; D not resolved. V shed 7 bases and J shed 0 bases, with 6 bases lying between them. Germline CDR1 reads SNHLY; CDR2 reads FYNNEI. The CDR3 length is 13 residues. The CDR3, as DNA: TGTGCCAGCAAGGAGGCAACTAATGAAAAACTGTTTTTT. Translating gives CASKEATNEKLFF.

V and J are TRBV27 and TRBJ1-2; 7 positions match TRBD1. The V gene's germline CDR1 is MNHEY and CDR2 SMNVEV (reference sequence). V lost 6 bases and J lost 3; bases outside the gene matches: 7. CDR3 length equals 14 residues. In nucleotides, the CDR3 is TGTGCCAGCAGAGAACAGGGGCGGGACTATGGCTACACCTTC. Translated, it gives CASREQGRDYGYTF.

In the case of this clone: The DNA is omitted, as the CDR3 cannot be located on it reliably, and the CDR3 follows TCRdb's listing. V is TRBV21-1 and J is TRBJ1-5; the tabulated D call, TRBD1, remains unverified against the DNA. TRBV21-1 constitutes a pseudogene. The CDR3 has 19 amino acids, counting both end residues. CDR3 amino acids: CASSFLLVGTGNSNQPQHF.

CDR3 in DNA: TGTGCCAGCAGCGACGGGACTCTCGGGACTGAAGCTTTCTTT. Residues: CASSDGTLGTEAFF. This rearrangement joins TRBV9 to TRBJ1-1; D may be TRBD1 (5 bases). The germline V gene has CDR1 SGDLS and CDR2 YYNGEE. Between the trimmed V and J ends, which lost 3 bases and 5 bases, there was a span of 14 bases. CDR3 length: 14 residues.

This chain links TRBV2 with TRBJ1-6, with TRBD1 as a possible D gene (6 bases). V lost 3 bases and J lost 0, with 18 bases in between. In germline, CDR1 is SNHLY, CDR2 FYNNEI. The CDR3 covers 19 residues. In nucleotides, the CDR3 is TGTGCCAGCAGTGATCTGGACAGATTAAGGAGCTCCTATAATTCACCCCTCCACTTT. Its protein product is CASSDLDRLRSSYNSPLHF.